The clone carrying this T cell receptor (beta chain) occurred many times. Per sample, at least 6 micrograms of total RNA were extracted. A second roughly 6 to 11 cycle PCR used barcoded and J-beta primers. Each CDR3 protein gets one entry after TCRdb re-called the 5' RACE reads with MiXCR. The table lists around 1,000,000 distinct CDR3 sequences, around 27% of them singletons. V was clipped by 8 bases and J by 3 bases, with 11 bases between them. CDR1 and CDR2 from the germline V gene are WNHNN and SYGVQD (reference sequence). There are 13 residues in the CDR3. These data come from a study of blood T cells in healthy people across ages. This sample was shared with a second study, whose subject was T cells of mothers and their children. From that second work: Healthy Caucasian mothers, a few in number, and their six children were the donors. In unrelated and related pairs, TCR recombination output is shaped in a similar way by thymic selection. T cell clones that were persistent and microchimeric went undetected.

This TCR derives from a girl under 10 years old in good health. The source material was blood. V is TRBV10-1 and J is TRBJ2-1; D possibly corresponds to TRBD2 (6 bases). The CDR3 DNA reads TGCGCCAGCCCGGGACTGGACTACAATGAGCAGTTCTTC. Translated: CASPGLDYNEQFF.